This T cell receptor beta chain emerged from a study of cytomegalovirus exposure and HLA in healthy donors. Across the whole study: Findings of an earlier analysis included some 120 million unique TCR beta sequences from 170 million or so T cells.

Primers included in the PCR were 60 Vbeta and 13 Jbeta primers. Some clones are missing from TCRdb's copy, which holds only in-frame ones; the method was immunoSEQ multiplex PCR. The table records 150,000 to 170,000 clones, nearly 80% of them present only once. There were likely unrecorded immune exposures, though donors were nominally healthy when sampled. This CDR3 is built from 14 residues. Germline V gene data show CDR1 as SGHRS and CDR2 as YFSETQ. V lost 4 bases to trimming and J lost 0 bases, with 8 bases between them. Sequenced sample: PBMCs. The genes are TRBV5-1 and TRBJ1-3; weak D call: TRBD1 (5 bases). The sequence was collected from a man between 25 and 39 years old in good health and CMV-seropositive. CDR3 sequence reads: CASSLGVSGNTIYF. The CDR3 nucleotides read TGCGCCAGCAGCCTAGGGGTCTCTGGAAACACCATATATTTT.